Below, 24 T cell receptor beta chains from the same sample are listed, as sequenced in a study of shared clonotypes between healthy human individuals. Measured with immunoSEQ multiplex PCR; TCRdb has only the in-frame clones, and not every one. The sample has approximately 1.5 million clones; about 98.5% are singletons. Sequencing input: naive CD4+ T cells sorted from blood. Subset noted: CD45RA+ positively selected. The receptors here all came from a man aged 25 to 40 in good health.

The J gene is TRBJ2-7, the V gene TRBV11-1; D not resolved. CDR1 SGHAT and CDR2 FQDESV come from the germline V gene (reference sequence). Trimming left V 5 bases short and J 6 bases short, with 20 bases between. This CDR3 region has 15 residues. The CDR3 region is CASSPARVIHGEQYF. As DNA, the CDR3 is TGTGCCAGCAGCCCGGCGAGAGTTATCCATGGCGAGCAGTACTTC.

This clone was counted once. The V call is TRBV7-6, the J call TRBJ2-1; maybe TRBD2 (6 bases). Germline values: CDR1 SGHVS, CDR2 FNYEAQ. The CDR3 consists of 16 residues. Trimming left V 6 bases short and J 5 bases short, with 20 bases between. CDR3 loop: CASRLSRGGKNNEQFF. The CDR3 DNA reads as TGTGCCAGCAGATTAAGTCGCGGAGGGAAAAACAATGAGCAGTTCTTC.

V and J are TRBV18 and TRBJ1-4; D gene uncertain. V was cut by 6 bases and J by 2 bases, with 13 bases left in between. The CDR3 totals 15 residues. CDR1 and CDR2 from the germline V gene are KGHSH and LQKENI. CDR3 nucleotide sequence: TGTGCCAGCTCGATCATAGGCTCGACTAATGAAAAACTGTTTTTT. This translates into CASSIIGSTNEKLFF.

The chain recombines TRBV7-9 with TRBJ1-5; D gene unclear. Germline CDR1 is SEHNR and CDR2 is FQNEAQ (reference sequence). The CDR3 has 13 amino acids. Trimming left V 5 bases short and J 9 bases short, with 14 bases between. The CDR3 loop reads CASSPRWDAPQHF. CDR3 bases: TGTGCCAGCAGCCCACGGTGGGATGCGCCCCAGCATTTT.

The chain joins TRBV14 to TRBJ2-1; the D gene is possibly TRBD1 (6 bases). Trimming stripped 2 bases from V and 3 bases from J, with 38 bases between. The germline V gene has CDR1 SGHDN and CDR2 FVKESK. This CDR3 is 24 amino acids long. The CDR3 coding sequence is TGTGCCAGCAGCCAAACCACATCGGCCGGCGGATGGCAGGGGCGCCCCCGGGGCTACAATGAGCAGTTCTTC. This translates into CASSQTTSAGGWQGRPRGYNEQFF.

V and J are TRBV9 and TRBJ1-2, with D unclear. This CDR3 has 15 amino acids. In germline, CDR1 is SGDLS, CDR2 YYNGEE. The ends were cut back, 2 bases at V and 0 bases at J, with 11 bases in the middle. As DNA, the CDR3 is TGTGCCAGCAGCGTTCTCCCGGACGCTAACTATGGCTACACCTTC. Translating gives CASSVLPDANYGYTF.

In DNA form, the CDR3 reads TGTGCCAGCAGTTACGGGGGGGTGTACTGGGAGACCCAGTACTTC. This gives the protein CASSYGGVYWETQYF. The genes are TRBV27 and TRBJ2-5; 8 nucleotides line up with TRBD2. CDR1 and CDR2 from the germline V gene are MNHEY and SMNVEV (reference sequence). This CDR3 contains 15 residues. With V trimmed by 4 bases and J by 5 bases, 9 bases remained unmatched.

V usage is TRBV5-1 and J usage is TRBJ2-1; TRBD1 is a possible D gene (6 bases). The CDR3 is made up of 16 amino acids. Trimming took 2 bases from V and 2 from J, leaving 14 bases between them. In germline, CDR1 is SGHRS, CDR2 YFSETQ. The CDR3 reads CASSLTGLGAYNEQFF. The CDR3 coding sequence is TGCGCCAGCAGCTTAACAGGGTTAGGGGCCTACAATGAGCAGTTCTTC.

The chain carries TRBV30 and TRBJ1-1; 7 positions match TRBD1. The ends lost 4 bases at V and 5 bases at J; junction bases unmatched: 4. CDR1 GTSNPN and CDR2 SVGIG come from the germline V gene (reference sequence). This CDR3 is 12 amino acids long. CDR3 nucleotides: TGTGCCTGGAATTCAGGGGGGACTGAAGCTTTCTTT. It codes for CAWNSGGTEAFF.

The chain combines TRBV4-3 with TRBJ2-1, with TRBD1 as a possible D gene (5 bases). From germline, CDR1 is LGHNA and CDR2 YSLEER. V was trimmed by 4 bases and J by 7 bases, leaving 14 bases between them. CDR3 length equals 14 residues. The CDR3 is CASSRTARVNEQFF. The CDR3 DNA reads as TGCGCCAGCAGCCGAACCGCCAGGGTGAATGAGCAGTTCTTC.

The chain carries TRBV4-2 and TRBJ2-1, with 10 bases identical to TRBD2. This CDR3 is 16 amino acids long. V was clipped by 1 base and J by 5 bases; unmatched bases: 5. CDR1 and CDR2 (germline): LGHNA, YNFKEQ. This CDR3 is CASSQVGTSDHNEQFF. For the CDR3, the DNA is TGTGCCAGCAGCCAAGTTGGGACTAGCGATCACAATGAGCAGTTCTTC.

V usage is TRBV11-3 and J usage is TRBJ2-1; possible D gene TRBD1, 5 bases. The germline gives CDR1 SGHNT, CDR2 YENEEA. The CDR3 sequence is 14 residues long. With 1 base removed from V and 8 bases from J, the gap between germline ends came to 12 bases. This CDR3 is CASSLGAVGHEQFF. CDR3 nucleotides: TGTGCCAGCAGCTTAGGGGCGGTGGGGCATGAGCAGTTCTTC.

On this clone itself: Other DNA sequences from this sample encode an identical CDR3 as well. The V and J genes are TRBV5-4 and TRBJ2-2; 9 positions agree with TRBD2. V lost 4 bases to trimming and J lost 1 base; unmatched junction nucleotides: 2. Germline CDR1 SGHNT, CDR2 YYREEE (reference sequence). The CDR3 has 15 residues. CDR3 region: CASSSSGRNTGELFF. CDR3 bases: TGTGCCAGCAGCAGTAGCGGGAGGAACACCGGGGAGCTGTTTTTT.

The V call is TRBV19, the J call TRBJ2-7; 11 nucleotides line up with TRBD2. The CDR3 has 15 amino acids. Germline-derived CDR1 and CDR2 are LNHDA and SQIVND (reference sequence). V trimming: 6 bases; J trimming: 7 bases; junction bases outside the gene matches: 11. In nucleotides, the CDR3 is TGTGCCAGTAGCGGCATAGCGGGAGGGCCGGGGGAGCAGTACTTC. It translates to CASSGIAGGPGEQYF.

The V call is TRBV28, the J call TRBJ2-7; D tentatively fits TRBD1 or TRBD2 (5 bases each). Germline V gene sequence: CDR1 MDHEN, CDR2 SYDVKM. This CDR3 has 13 amino acids. The V end lost 6 bases, the J end lost 6 bases, and 15 bases lay between the germline ends. CDR3 nucleotides: TGTGCCAGCAGCCGAGGGGTTCTCGGCGAGCAGTACTTC. Translating gives CASSRGVLGEQYF.

The genes are TRBV7-9 and TRBJ2-7, with a possible D match to TRBD1 (6 bases). The CDR3 contains 15 residues. Germline lookup yields CDR1 SEHNR and CDR2 FQNEAQ (reference sequence). Between the trimmed V and J ends, which lost 3 bases and 2 bases, there was a span of 14 bases. CDR3 nucleotides: TGTGCCAGCAGCTTTAGGGGCAGGGGTCCCTACGAGCAGTACTTC. Amino acid sequence: CASSFRGRGPYEQYF.

This chain joins TRBV5-1 and TRBJ2-3; D not certain. The V end was cut by 0 bases, the J end by 6 bases, with 11 bases between. Germline V gives CDR1 SGHRS, CDR2 YFSETQ. The CDR3 totals 14 residues. The CDR3 DNA sequence: TGCGCCAGCAGCTTGGAAAGTACGGGCGATACGCAGTATTTT. Protein product: CASSLESTGDTQYF.

The chain couples TRBV6-4 to TRBJ1-5; tentative D call: TRBD1 (6 bases). The CDR3 is 13 residues long. V was shortened by 4 bases and J by 5 bases, with 9 bases between the two germline ends. Per the germline V gene, CDR1 is MRHNA and CDR2 is SNTAGT. CDR3 amino acids: CASSVRQDQPQHF. The CDR3 DNA is TGTGCCAGCAGTGTTCGACAGGATCAGCCCCAGCATTTT.

With respect to this clone: The sample holds other DNA sequences that translate to the same CDR3. J is TRBJ2-2 and V is TRBV19, with D uncertain. Per germline, CDR1 LNHDA and CDR2 SQIVND (reference sequence). Between the trimmed V and J ends, which lost 3 bases and 1 base, there was a span of 6 bases. The CDR3 totals 14 residues. The CDR3 coding sequence is TGTGCCAGTAGTATTCGCGGGAACACCGGGGAGCTGTTTTTT. The encoded protein is CASSIRGNTGELFF. Combining the CDR3 with reference TRBV19 and TRBJ2-2 gives the whole variable domain DGGITQSPKYLFRKEGQNVTLSCEQNLNHDAMYWYRQDPGQGLRLIYYSQIVNDFQKGDIAEGYSVSREKKESFPLTVTSAQKNPTAFYLCASSIRGNTGELFFGEGSRLTVL.

This clone was observed a single time. The rearrangement links TRBV18 to TRBJ2-4, with 9 bases identical to TRBD2. V lost 2 bases, J lost 0 bases, and 14 bases stayed unmatched. The CDR3 has 20 residues. Germline V gene lookup returns CDR1 KGHSH and CDR2 LQKENI. As DNA, the CDR3 is TGTGCCAGCTCACCATCGGCTAGCGGGACCCCTTGGCTAGCCAAAAACATTCAGTACTTC. Translating it yields CASSPSASGTPWLAKNIQYF. Drawing the rest from reference TRBV18 and TRBJ2-4, the complete variable domain is NAGVMQNPRHLVRRRGQEARLRCSPMKGHSHVYWYRQLPEEGLKFMVYLQKENIIDESGMPKERFSAEFPKEGPSILRIQQVVRGDSAAYFCASSPSASGTPWLAKNIQYFGAGTRLSVL.

The chain has TRBV5-1 and TRBJ2-7, with no clear D. V was cut by 0 bases and J by 5 bases, with 12 bases left in between. CDR1 SGHRS and CDR2 YFSETQ come from the germline V gene. The CDR3 contains 14 residues. CDR3 nucleotides: TGCGCCAGCAGCTTGGTTAGAGTCCTGGACGAGCAGTACTTC. Protein product: CASSLVRVLDEQYF.

CDR3 sequence reads: CASRSHVINTIYF. As DNA, the CDR3 is TGTGCCAGCAGATCTCACGTTATAAACACCATATATTTT. The gene calls are TRBV28 and TRBJ1-3; no reliable D call. CDR1 is MDHEN and CDR2 is SYDVKM in the germline V gene. Trimming took 6 bases from V and 6 from J, leaving 12 bases between them. The CDR3 loop spans 13 amino acids.

Points on this clone: The same CDR3 also results from other DNA sequences found in this sample. The chain recombines TRBV5-1 with TRBJ1-5; possibly TRBD1 for D (6 bases). Trimming pared 0 bases from V and 2 bases from J, leaving 9 bases between. Germline V lookup: CDR1 SGHRS, CDR2 YFSETQ. The CDR3 runs to 15 residues. CDR3 DNA sequence: TGCGCCAGCAGCTTGGAGGGGGGCCGCAATCAGCCCCAGCATTTT. Protein product: CASSLEGGRNQPQHF.

CDR3 DNA: TGTGCCAGCGGAAAAGGCGGGACCCCTGAGCAGTTCTTC. Translated: CASGKGGTPEQFF. The gene calls are TRBV2 and TRBJ2-1; D perhaps matches TRBD2 (6 bases). The CDR3 is 13 residues long. Germline-derived CDR1 and CDR2 are SNHLY and FYNNEI. V lost 8 bases and J 9 bases, leaving 17 bases between the germline ends.